A selection of T cell receptor beta chains follows, all from one sample in a study of blood T cell repertoires in COVID-19. Some clones are missing from TCRdb's copy, which holds only in-frame ones; the method was immunoSEQ multiplex PCR. Of tens of thousands of clones listed, more than 80% were seen once; the top ten hold roughly 7.6%. The sequenced sample was peripheral blood. These receptors were taken from a human donor with active COVID-19. The donor label of this sample is uncertain. CDR3s include the opening cysteine and the closing phenylalanine or tryptophan. D genes are given only for firm matches. Rows give clone size only sometimes, using once, few, many, or a class for an expanded clone.

14,TRBV21-1,TRBJ1-1,-,-,CASRTRTGRTEAFF,TGTGCCAGCAGAACTAGGACAGGGCGGACTGAAGCTTTCTTT
13,TRBV28,TRBJ2-7,-,-,CASSPGGIYEQYF,TGTGCCAGCAGCCCAGGGGGGATCTACGAGCAGTACTTC
14,TRBV6-5,TRBJ2-3,-,TRBD1,CASSRTGGVDTQYF,TGTGCCAGCAGCAGGACAGGGGGCGTAGATACGCAGTATTTT
14,TRBV28,TRBJ1-5,few,-,CASSFEHSNQPQHF,TGTGCCAGCAGTTTTGAACATAGCAATCAGCCCCAGCATTTT
12,TRBV3-1/TRBV3-2,TRBJ1-2,-,-,CASSQDKAASNF,TGTGCCAGCAGCCAAGATAAGGCGGCCTCCAACTTC
14,TRBV13,TRBJ1-3,-,-,CASSLGPTGNTIYF,TGTGCCAGCAGCTTAGGCCCAACTGGAAACACCATATATTTT
16,TRBV18,TRBJ1-5,once,-,CASSPREGGRYQPQHF,TGTGCCAGCTCACCCAGGGAGGGGGGACGTTATCAGCCCCAGCATTTT
17,TRBV4-3,TRBJ1-3,once,-,CASSQDVIGGTGNTIYF,TGCGCCAGCAGCCAAGACGTGATAGGGGGTACGGGAAACACCATATATTTT
14,TRBV5-6,TRBJ1-1,-,-,CASSLGAGYVGAFF,TGTGCCAGCAGCTTAGGGGCCGGATATGTCGGAGCTTTCTTT
18,TRBV21-1,TRBJ2-1,-,-,CASSHRSAAGKSFNEQFF,TGTGCCAGCAGCCACCGGTCGGCGGCGGGAAAGTCGTTCAATGAGCAGTTCTTC
13,TRBV4-3,TRBJ2-7,-,-,CASSQEGGYEQYF,TGCGCCAGCAGCCAAGAGGGGGGCTACGAGCAGTACTTC
13,TRBV28,TRBJ2-5,-,TRBD2,CASRGGIGETQYF,TGTGCCAGCAGGGGGGGGATTGGGGAGACCCAGTACTTC
16,TRBV18,TRBJ1-2,-,TRBD1,CASSPPWNRGGYGYTF,TGTGCCAGCTCACCACCGTGGAACAGGGGCGGCTATGGCTACACCTTC
12,TRBV6-2/TRBV6-3,TRBJ2-5,-,-,CASSLRGETQYF,TGTGCCAGCAGTCTTCGCGGGGAGACCCAGTACTTC
20,TRBV9,TRBJ1-3,-,TRBD1,CASSGEPGQGSGESGNTIYF,TGTGCCAGCAGCGGTGAACCGGGACAGGGGAGCGGGGAATCTGGAAACACCATATATTTT
15,TRBV7-3,TRBJ2-3,few,-,CASSPALGNTDTQYF,TGTGCCAGCAGCCCGGCCCTGGGCAACACAGATACGCAGTATTTT
12,TRBV10-3,TRBJ2-5,many,-,CAARGLGETQYF,TGTGCCGCACGGGGGTTGGGAGAGACCCAGTACTTC
17,TRBV4-3,TRBJ1-2,-,TRBD1,CASRGTRTGRINYGYTF,TGCGCCAGCAGAGGTACCCGGACAGGTCGGATTAACTATGGCTACACCTTC
16,TRBV7-9,TRBJ2-7,-,-,CASSLESWHRIYEQYF,TGTGCCAGCAGCTTAGAAAGCTGGCACAGGATCTACGAGCAGTACTTC
14,TRBV6-6,TRBJ1-4,-,-,CASSSPGFNEKLFF,TGTGCCAGCAGTTCGCCGGGGTTTAATGAAAAACTGTTTTTT
12,TRBV7-9,TRBJ2-1,-,-,CASSLSPNEQFF,TGTGCCAGCAGTCTTAGCCCCAATGAGCAGTTCTTC
16,TRBV4-1,TRBJ1-4,once,TRBD1,CASSFRQGATNEKLFF,TGCGCCAGCAGCTTCCGACAGGGGGCAACTAATGAAAAACTGTTTTTT
14,TRBV7-9,TRBJ1-1,-,-,CASSLVEMNTEAFF,TGTGCCAGCAGCTTAGTTGAGATGAACACTGAAGCTTTCTTT
16,TRBV3-1/TRBV3-2,TRBJ1-6,few,-,CASSQSSSMYNSPLHF,TGTGCCAGCAGCCAATCGTCCAGTATGTATAATTCACCCCTCCACTTT
16,TRBV18,TRBJ2-1,few,TRBD2,CASSPQGAGGFNEQFF,TGTGCCAGCTCACCCCAGGGAGCGGGAGGGTTCAATGAGCAGTTCTTC
14,TRBV7-2,TRBJ2-3,-,-,CASTLSRGIDTQYF,TGTGCCAGCACCTTATCCCGGGGGATAGATACGCAGTATTTT
14,TRBV7-2,TRBJ1-5,-,-,CASSHGQRDQPQHF,TGTGCCAGCAGCCATGGACAGAGAGATCAGCCCCAGCATTTT
16,TRBV7-8,TRBJ2-5,-,TRBD1,CASSSPPGQGVETQYF,TGTGCCAGCAGCTCCCCTCCCGGACAGGGGGTTGAGACCCAGTACTTC
16,TRBV3-1/TRBV3-2,TRBJ2-3,-,TRBD2,CASSPGLAGGGRTQYF,TGTGCCAGCAGCCCGGGACTAGCGGGGGGGGGTAGGACGCAGTATTTT
17,TRBV18,TRBJ2-7,-,TRBD1,CASSPLPGQGPAAEQYF,TGTGCCAGCTCACCGCTGCCGGGACAGGGTCCAGCGGCCGAGCAGTACTTC
15,TRBV7-9,TRBJ2-1,-,TRBD2,CASSLRENTYNEQFF,TGTGCCAGCAGCTTGCGGGAGAATACCTACAATGAGCAGTTCTTC